A single TCR beta chain is shown here with its context. What it binds is not known. This sample was taken from a study of shared clonotypes between healthy human individuals. General study results and limits: Estimated clonotype richness was generally higher in naive than memory subsets.

The V gene's germline CDR1 is SGHRS and CDR2 YFSETQ. The CDR3 spans 16 residues. The J segment lost 2 bases and the V segment lost 3 bases, leaving 5 bases of the junction unmatched. CD45RA+ naive and CD45RA-negative memory subsets were separated from CD4+ cells. Here immunoSEQ multiplex PCR was the method, and the copy in TCRdb shows in-frame clones only, minus some. Of 600,000 to 800,000 clones listed, roughly two thirds were seen once; the top ten hold approximately 2%. The sample comprised memory CD4+ T cells sorted from blood. Subset defined: CD45RA-negative fraction. The chain employs TRBV5-1 and TRBJ2-2; 9 bases line up with TRBD1. This clonotype was obtained from a woman aged 25 to 39 in good health. This CDR3 is CASSSGTGYNTGELFF. CDR3 coding DNA: TGCGCCAGCAGCTCCGGGACAGGGTATAACACCGGGGAGCTGTTTTTT.